These 8 T cell receptor beta chains originate from one sample sequenced in a study of cytomegalovirus exposure and HLA in healthy donors. PCR amplification relied on 60 Vbeta primers (plus 13 Jbeta primers). Clones were read by immunoSEQ multiplex PCR, and TCRdb kept only the in-frame ones, dropping some. The sample shows roughly 67,000 clones, 78% of them seen only once. The sequencing sample was made of PBMCs. The receptors here all came from a man aged 35-49 years in good health and CMV-seronegative.

In regard to this clone: An end of the junction does not agree with germline; a read error may underlie this. The V gene is TRBV7-9, the J gene TRBJ1-1, with D possibly TRBD1 on 5 matching bases. The CDR3 is 14 amino acids. Germline V gene lookup returns CDR1 SEHNR and CDR2 FQNEAQ (reference sequence). This CDR3 is CSSSLDGGGVVAFF. The DNA of the CDR3 is TGTTCCAGCAGCTTGGATGGGGGAGGGGTTGTCGCTTTCTTT.

The chain combines TRBV14 with TRBJ2-7; 7 nucleotides agree with TRBD1. V lost 4 bases, J lost 6 bases, and 9 bases stayed unmatched. The CDR3 has 14 amino acids. Germline CDR1 is SGHDN and CDR2 is FVKESK. This CDR3 reads CASSPPIRGSEQYF. CDR3 DNA sequence: TGTGCCAGCAGCCCACCAATCAGGGGGAGCGAGCAGTACTTC.

Here the CDR3 DNA reads TGCGCCAGCAGCTTGGCCGGGGGGGGCGAAAACACCATATATTTT. It translates to CASSLAGGGENTIYF. The rearrangement links TRBV5-1 to TRBJ1-3, with D possibly being TRBD1 (6 bases). Per the germline V gene, CDR1 is SGHRS and CDR2 is YFSETQ. V lost 0 bases, J lost 6 bases, and 13 bases lay in between. This CDR3 comprises 15 residues.

This clone appeared once. This chain joins TRBV6-4 and TRBJ1-5; no clear D gene. The CDR3 has 11 amino acids. CDR1 is MRHNA and CDR2 is SNTAGT in the germline V gene. Between the trimmed V and J ends, which lost 7 bases and 7 bases, there was a span of 8 bases. CDR3 sequence reads: CASTLSQPQHF. The DNA for the CDR3 is TGTGCCAGCACTCTGAGCCAGCCCCAGCATTTT.

This clone is labeled medium-sized. The V call is TRBV4-1, the J call TRBJ1-6; 8 bases are shared with TRBD1. Germline V gives CDR1 MGHRA, CDR2 YSYEKL. J gave up 2 bases and V 1 base, and 4 bases lay outside the gene matches. This CDR3 is 17 amino acids long. The CDR3 DNA follows: TGCGCCAGCAGCCAAGTCCACAGGGGGACCTATAATTCACCCCTCCACTTT. This codes for CASSQVHRGTYNSPLHF.

The CDR3 coding sequence is TGTGCCAGCAGCTTGCTTGGGGACTCGACCGGGGAGCTGTTTTTT. Its protein product is CASSLLGDSTGELFF. The chain recombines TRBV28 with TRBJ2-2; a possible D gene is TRBD2 (6 bases). The CDR3 loop spans 15 amino acids. CDR1 MDHEN and CDR2 SYDVKM come from the germline V gene. Trimming removed 6 bases from V and 5 bases from J, with 16 bases in between.

The chain carries TRBV7-2 and TRBJ2-2, with 7 bases lining up with TRBD2. CDR3 size: 16 residues. Germline loops: CDR1 SGHTA, CDR2 FQGNSA. J lost 8 bases, V lost 3 bases, and 12 bases had no gene match. As DNA, the CDR3 is TGTGCCAGCAGCTTGGCGACTAGCCCGAGGGCGGGGGAGCTGTTTTTT. Amino acid sequence: CASSLATSPRAGELFF. Full variable domain (missing parts from reference TRBV7-2 and TRBJ2-2): GAGVSQSPSNKVTEKGKDVELRCDPISGHTALYWYRQSLGQGLEFLIYFQGNSAPDKSGLPSDRFSAERTGGSVSTLTIQRTQQEDSAVYLCASSLATSPRAGELFFGEGSRLTVL.

This chain links TRBV6-5 with TRBJ2-7; 7 bases line up with TRBD1. From germline, CDR1 is MNHEY and CDR2 SVGAGI. V dropped 3 bases and J dropped 2; count of bases not matched to a gene: 7. The CDR3 runs to 15 residues. The CDR3 coding sequence is TGTGCCAGCAGTTATCGTTGGCAGGGGGCCTACGAGCAGTACTTC. Translating it yields CASSYRWQGAYEQYF.